This T cell receptor beta chain originates from a study of blood T cells in healthy people across ages. Only a few counts were recorded for this clonotype. Its antigen is not known. A J-beta primer mix and a sample-barcoded 5' primer were used in a second PCR of about 7 to 12 cycles. Samples each returned at least 3 million CDR3-containing paired-end reads. TCRdb passed the 5' RACE reads through MiXCR, listing each CDR3 protein once. The sample yields 1.5 million to 2 million distinct CDR3 sequences, approximately 28% seen once. Overall study findings and caveats: Naive and antigen-experienced cells could not be conclusively compared, given unsorted PBMCs. Estimated diversity that came from one million T cells was considered an underestimate.

The CDR3 extends over 16 amino acids. V shed 4 bases and J 0 bases; nucleotides not matched to a gene: 7. CDR1 and CDR2 from the germline V gene are LGHDT and YNNKEL (reference sequence). This sequence originates from a woman aged 30 to 39 in good health. Sequencing input: blood. V and J are TRBV3-1 and TRBJ2-7; the match to TRBD2 covers 9 bases. The CDR3 DNA follows: TGTGCCAGCAGCCGATGGACTAGCGAAGGCTCCTACGAGCAGTACTTC. Amino acids: CASSRWTSEGSYEQYF.